Below are 27 T cell receptor beta chains sequenced from a single sample in a study of blood T cell repertoires in COVID-19. Clones were read by immunoSEQ multiplex PCR, and TCRdb kept only the in-frame ones, dropping some. The table lists 150,000 to 200,000 clones, around nine tenths of them singletons. Sequences were obtained from peripheral blood. The receptor source for this set is a man younger than 30 with active or convalescent COVID-19.

CDR3 region: CASSQELGQGRQPQHF. The CDR3 DNA is TGCGCCAGCAGCCAAGAGTTGGGACAGGGAAGACAGCCCCAGCATTTT. The rearrangement uses TRBV4-3 and TRBJ1-5; TRBD1 aligns across 9 bases. This CDR3 has 16 amino acids. Per germline, CDR1 LGHNA and CDR2 YSLEER. The V and J ends lost 0 bases and 7 bases, in that order; junction bases with no gene match: 7.

The rearrangement joins TRBV14 to TRBJ2-1; perhaps TRBD2 as D (6 bases). With 6 bases removed from V and 2 bases from J, the gap between germline ends came to 8 bases. From germline, CDR1 is SGHDN and CDR2 FVKESK. This CDR3 has 13 residues. The CDR3 here is CASRSGPYNEQFF. CDR3 in DNA: TGTGCCAGCAGAAGCGGGCCCTACAATGAGCAGTTCTTC.

The CDR3 nucleotides are TGTGCCAGCAGTTTGTCTCCTAGTGAGCAGTTCTTC. This encodes CASSLSPSEQFF. This sequence joins TRBV12-3 or TRBV12-4 and TRBJ2-1; D is unclear. The V gene lost 3 bases and the J gene lost 9 bases, with 9 bases spanning the gap. The CDR3 is 12 residues long.

The chain employs TRBV27 and TRBJ2-7; 11 bases are shared with TRBD2. Germline-derived CDR1 and CDR2 are MNHEY and SMNVEV (reference sequence). The CDR3 runs 15 residues. V trimming: 6 bases; J trimming: 0 bases; junction bases outside the gene matches: 4. CDR3 region: CASRLAGVGSYEQYF. CDR3 nucleotides: TGTGCCAGCAGACTAGCGGGAGTAGGCTCCTACGAGCAGTACTTC.

The DNA for the CDR3 is TGTGCCAGCAGTCCCCCCTCATACAGGCCTTCTAACTATGGCTACACCTTC. Its protein product is CASSPPSYRPSNYGYTF. This sequence joins TRBV28 and TRBJ1-2; perhaps TRBD1 as D (5 bases). The CDR3 consists of 17 residues. Trimming left V 5 bases short and J 0 bases short, with 19 bases between. CDR1 and CDR2 from the germline V gene are MDHEN and SYDVKM.

Ten or more counts support this clone. V gene TRBV6-1 combines with J gene TRBJ2-7, with D possibly matching TRBD1 (6 bases). The ends were cut back, 2 bases at V and 3 bases at J, with 14 bases in the middle. The V gene's germline CDR1 is MNHNS and CDR2 SASEGT. CDR3 length equals 15 residues. The DNA for the CDR3 is TGTGCCAGCAGTGAACGGCAGGGGTTGAACTACGAGCAGTACGTC. As protein: CASSERQGLNYEQYV.

The rearrangement joins TRBV9 to TRBJ1-6; TRBD1 might be the D (5 bases). Germline V CDR1 and CDR2: SGDLS, YYNGEE. Trimming took off 0 bases at V and 7 bases at J, with 8 bases between the two ends. The CDR3 spans 14 residues. This CDR3 is CASSVDSGNSPLHF. The CDR3 DNA reads as TGTGCCAGCAGCGTAGATTCAGGGAATTCACCCCTCCACTTT. Looking up the rest from reference TRBV9 and TRBJ1-6 gives the full variable domain: DSGVTQTPKHLITATGQRVTLRCSPRSGDLSVYWYQQSLDQGLQFLIQYYNGEERAKGNILERFSAQQFPDLHSELNLSSLELGDSALYFCASSVDSGNSPLHFGNGTRLTVT.

The chain joins TRBV9 to TRBJ2-3, with 9 bases aligning to TRBD2. CDR3 size: 16 residues. Trimming removed 4 bases from V and 2 bases from J; junction bases left unmatched: 8. Germline V gene lookup returns CDR1 SGDLS and CDR2 YYNGEE. This CDR3 reads CASSPVVAGATDTQYF. The CDR3 nucleotides are TGTGCCAGCAGCCCCGTGGTAGCGGGAGCCACAGATACGCAGTATTTT. The variable domain in full, with the rest retrieved from reference TRBV9 and TRBJ2-3, is DSGVTQTPKHLITATGQRVTLRCSPRSGDLSVYWYQQSLDQGLQFLIQYYNGEERAKGNILERFSAQQFPDLHSELNLSSLELGDSALYFCASSPVVAGATDTQYFGPGTRLTVL.

The chain links TRBV29-1 to TRBJ2-2, with 7 bases lining up with TRBD2. Germline trimming cut 6 bases from V and 7 bases from J; bases unmatched to any gene: 11. The CDR3 sequence is 14 residues long. Germline lookup yields CDR1 SQVTM and CDR2 ANQGSEA. CDR3 sequence: CSVLLRGVSGELFF. DNA of the CDR3: TGCAGCGTCTTACTTCGGGGGGTCAGCGGGGAGCTGTTTTTT.

The V and J genes are TRBV7-2 and TRBJ1-2; D possibly corresponds to TRBD1 (5 bases). The germline V gene encodes CDR1 SGHTA and CDR2 FQGNSA. The CDR3 has 13 amino acids. Trimming stripped 3 bases from V and 8 bases from J, with 13 bases between. CDR3 loop: CASSFSGKYGYTF. The CDR3 DNA sequence: TGTGCCAGCAGCTTTTCAGGGAAGTACGGCTACACCTTC.

The gene calls are TRBV7-2 and TRBJ2-7; a possible D gene is TRBD1 (6 bases). The V gene lost 3 bases and the J gene lost 3 bases, with 12 bases spanning the gap. The germline V gene has CDR1 SGHTA and CDR2 FQGNSA. The CDR3 extends over 14 amino acids. CDR3 amino acids: CASSLGQGRYEQYV. Written as DNA, the CDR3 is TGTGCCAGCAGCTTGGGGCAGGGGCGCTACGAGCAGTACGTC.

This clone came up a few times. This chain uses TRBV4-3 with TRBJ2-7, with 7 positions matching TRBD1. Germline V gene data show CDR1 as LGHNA and CDR2 as YSLEER. The trim removed 4 bases at V and 4 bases at J, leaving 13 bases unmatched. The CDR3 contains 16 residues. The CDR3 is CASSPQLTGATYEQYF. The CDR3 DNA sequence: TGCGCCAGCAGCCCCCAACTTACAGGGGCCACGTACGAGCAGTACTTC.

This clone has just a few counts. The chain combines TRBV5-1 with TRBJ1-2; possible D gene TRBD1, 5 bases. The CDR3 runs to 14 residues. Germline assignment: CDR1 SGHRS and CDR2 YFSETQ. V was shortened by 4 bases and J by 1 base, with 11 bases between the two germline ends. The CDR3 spells CASSPATVNYGYTF. Written as DNA, the CDR3 is TGCGCCAGCAGCCCTGCGACAGTTAACTATGGCTACACCTTC. The full variable domain, in which reference TRBV5-1 and TRBJ1-2 provide the parts outside the CDR3, is KAGVTQTPRYLIKTRGQQVTLSCSPISGHRSVSWYQQTPGQGLQFLFEYFSETQRNKGNFPGRFSGRQFSNSRSEMNVSTLELGDSALYLCASSPATVNYGYTFGSGTRLTVV.

The rearrangement uses TRBV11-2 and TRBJ1-1; D remains ambiguous. This CDR3 has 12 amino acids. The V end was cut by 3 bases, the J end by 5 bases, with 7 bases between. Per germline, CDR1 SGHAT and CDR2 FQNNGV. In DNA, the CDR3 is TGTGCCAGCAGCTTGTGGGAGACTGAAGCTTTCTTT. Translating gives CASSLWETEAFF. Full variable domain (rest looked up from reference TRBV11-2 and TRBJ1-1): EAGVAQSPRYKIIEKRQSVAFWCNPISGHATLYWYQQILGQGPKLLIQFQNNGVVDDSQLPKDRFSAERLKGVDSTLKIQPAKLEDSAVYLCASSLWETEAFFGQGTRLTVV.

This clone was recorded once. V usage is TRBV6-1 and J usage is TRBJ1-3; the D gene is possibly TRBD1 (6 bases). This CDR3 is 18 amino acids long. V dropped 2 bases and J dropped 1 base, with 18 bases sitting between them. CDR1 MNHNS and CDR2 SASEGT come from the germline V gene. The CDR3: CASSEKGTGSRSGNTIYF. The CDR3 DNA sequence: TGTGCCAGCAGTGAAAAGGGAACAGGGTCTAGGTCTGGAAACACCATATATTTT.

The rearrangement links TRBV5-4 to TRBJ1-4, with 7 bases identical to TRBD1. V lost 5 bases and J lost 8; bases outside the gene matches: 6. Germline assignment: CDR1 SGHNT and CDR2 YYREEE (reference sequence). The CDR3 extends over 13 amino acids. Here the CDR3 reads CASSSGQQEKLFF. The CDR3, as DNA: TGTGCCAGCAGTTCGGGACAGCAAGAAAAACTGTTTTTT.

This clone was detected once. The chain uses TRBV19 and TRBJ2-3, with TRBD2 matching 11 bases. The germline gives CDR1 LNHDA, CDR2 SQIVND (reference sequence). CDR3 length: 17 amino acids. Trimming took 6 bases from V and 0 from J; bases not matched to a gene: 8. In DNA form, the CDR3 reads TGTGCCAGTAGGCGACTAGCGGGGAGACCTAGCACAGATACGCAGTATTTT. This codes for CASRRLAGRPSTDTQYF.

This chain connects TRBV4-2 to TRBJ2-1, with D perhaps matching TRBD1 (6 bases). The CDR3 spans 16 residues. Germline CDR1 LGHNA, CDR2 YNFKEQ. V was cut by 1 base and J by 4 bases, with 14 bases left in between. CDR3 loop: CASSQVTGTQYNEQFF. CDR3 nucleotides: TGTGCCAGCAGCCAAGTCACCGGGACACAATACAATGAGCAGTTCTTC.

The chain recombines TRBV2 with TRBJ1-1, with a weak D call TRBD1 (5 bases). The germline V gene encodes CDR1 SNHLY and CDR2 FYNNEI. The CDR3 length is 14 residues. Trimming pared 7 bases from V and 4 bases from J, leaving 16 bases between. DNA for the CDR3: TGTGCCAGCACGTGGGAGGGGCGGACCACTGAAGCTTTCTTT. Its protein is CASTWEGRTTEAFF.

The genes are TRBV6-5 and TRBJ1-4; D is ambiguous. Deletions cut 8 bases from V and 2 bases from J, with 6 bases between. CDR3 length: 12 amino acids. CDR1 and CDR2 (germline): MNHEY, SVGAGI. The CDR3 region has the DNA TGTGCCAGCCAGGTGACTAATGAAAAACTGTTTTTT. Translating gives CASQVTNEKLFF.

This clone was found a few times. This chain connects TRBV29-1 to TRBJ1-2; tentatively, D is TRBD1 (5 bases). The CDR3 runs 13 residues. Germline CDR1 is SQVTM and CDR2 is ANQGSEA. V gave up 5 bases and J gave up 8 bases, with 18 bases separating them. CDR3 amino acids: CSVPLTGARGYTF. The CDR3 DNA sequence: TGCAGCGTTCCCCTCACAGGAGCGAGGGGCTACACCTTC.

This clone came up a few times. The gene calls are TRBV11-2 and TRBJ2-5, with a weak D call TRBD2 (6 bases). Germline CDR1 reads SGHAT; CDR2 reads FQNNGV. V shed 5 bases and J shed 2 bases, with 15 bases lying between them. This CDR3 spans 15 amino acids. CDR3 DNA sequence: TGTGCCAGCAGCGCGGGACTCTCGGAGCAAGAGACCCAGTACTTC. It yields the protein CASSAGLSEQETQYF.

In its sample, this clone was seen once. The V and J genes are TRBV29-1 and TRBJ1-2; tentative D call: TRBD1 (6 bases). Between the trimmed V and J ends, which lost 7 bases and 4 bases, there was a span of 13 bases. The CDR3 consists of 12 residues. Germline loops: CDR1 SQVTM, CDR2 ANQGSEA. CDR3 region: CSALDRFYGYTF. The CDR3 coding sequence is TGCAGCGCCTTAGACAGGTTCTATGGCTACACCTTC.

V usage is TRBV2 and J usage is TRBJ1-1; 7 bases are shared with TRBD1. V lost 6 bases to trimming and J lost 5 bases; unmatched junction nucleotides: 6. The CDR3 extends over 13 amino acids. Germline CDR1 is SNHLY and CDR2 is FYNNEI. The CDR3 spells CASSNVRGTEAFF. CDR3 coding DNA: TGTGCCAGCAGCAATGTCAGGGGGACTGAAGCTTTCTTT. The full variable domain, its missing parts supplied by reference TRBV2 and TRBJ1-1, is EPEVTQTPSHQVTQMGQEVILRCVPISNHLYFYWYRQILGQKVEFLVSFYNNEISEKSEIFDDQFSVERPDGSNFTLKIRSTKLEDSAMYFCASSNVRGTEAFFGQGTRLTVV.

In its sample, this clone was seen once. The chain is built from TRBV29-1 and TRBJ1-1, with D possibly matching TRBD1 (6 bases). V gave up 6 bases and J gave up 1 base, with 12 bases separating them. Germline V gene lookup returns CDR1 SQVTM and CDR2 ANQGSEA. This CDR3 contains 13 residues. The CDR3 DNA sequence: TGCAGCGTATATGGGGGCAGGAACACTGAAGCTTTCTTT. This sequence encodes CSVYGGRNTEAFF.

The rearrangement uses TRBV5-1 and TRBJ1-5; TRBD1 aligns across 9 bases. The CDR3 is 19 residues long. Germline V gives CDR1 SGHRS, CDR2 YFSETQ. Trimming at V came to 4 bases and at J to 2 bases, leaving 16 bases not matched to a gene. The CDR3 is CASSPYRDRAAWGNQPQHF. The CDR3 nucleotides read TGCGCCAGCAGCCCGTATCGGGACAGGGCCGCCTGGGGCAATCAGCCCCAGCATTTT. Full variable domain (missing parts from reference TRBV5-1 and TRBJ1-5): KAGVTQTPRYLIKTRGQQVTLSCSPISGHRSVSWYQQTPGQGLQFLFEYFSETQRNKGNFPGRFSGRQFSNSRSEMNVSTLELGDSALYLCASSPYRDRAAWGNQPQHFGDGTRLSIL.

Concerning this clone: The same CDR3 is also encoded by other DNA sequences in this sample. The CDR3 region is CASSVAGNTGELFF. In DNA, the CDR3 is TGTGCCAGCAGCGTAGCAGGTAACACCGGGGAGCTGTTTTTT. The chain carries TRBV9 and TRBJ2-2; D is unresolved. The CDR3 sequence is 14 residues long. The ends were cut back, 0 bases at V and 2 bases at J, with 5 bases in the middle. Germline assignment: CDR1 SGDLS and CDR2 YYNGEE. The whole variable domain, filled in from reference TRBV9 and TRBJ2-2, reads DSGVTQTPKHLITATGQRVTLRCSPRSGDLSVYWYQQSLDQGLQFLIQYYNGEERAKGNILERFSAQQFPDLHSELNLSSLELGDSALYFCASSVAGNTGELFFGEGSRLTVL.